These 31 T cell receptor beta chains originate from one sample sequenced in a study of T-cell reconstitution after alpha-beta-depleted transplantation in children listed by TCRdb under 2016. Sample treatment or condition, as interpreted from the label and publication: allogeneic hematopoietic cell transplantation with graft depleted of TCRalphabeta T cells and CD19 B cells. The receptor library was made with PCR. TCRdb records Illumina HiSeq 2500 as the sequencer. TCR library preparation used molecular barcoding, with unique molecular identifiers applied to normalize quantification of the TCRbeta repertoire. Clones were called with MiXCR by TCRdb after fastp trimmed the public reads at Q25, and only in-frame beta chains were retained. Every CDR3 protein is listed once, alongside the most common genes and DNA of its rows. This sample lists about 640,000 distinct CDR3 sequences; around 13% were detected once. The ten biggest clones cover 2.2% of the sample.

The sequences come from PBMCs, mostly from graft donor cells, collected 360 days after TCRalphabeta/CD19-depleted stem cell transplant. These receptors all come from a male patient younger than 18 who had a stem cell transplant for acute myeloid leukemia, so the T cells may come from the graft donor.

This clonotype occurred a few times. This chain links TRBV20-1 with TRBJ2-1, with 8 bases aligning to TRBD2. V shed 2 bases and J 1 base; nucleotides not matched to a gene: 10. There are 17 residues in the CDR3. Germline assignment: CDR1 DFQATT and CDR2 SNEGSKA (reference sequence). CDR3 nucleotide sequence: TGCAGTGCTAGACCCAGCGGGAGCCTCACATCCTACAATGAGCAGTTCTTC. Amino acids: CSARPSGSLTSYNEQFF.

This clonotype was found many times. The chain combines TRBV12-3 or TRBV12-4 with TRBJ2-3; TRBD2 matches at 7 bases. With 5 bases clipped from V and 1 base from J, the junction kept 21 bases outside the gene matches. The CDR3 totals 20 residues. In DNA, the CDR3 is TGTGCCAGCAGTCCCGGCCGGATGGCGGGAGTAGGAATGGGCACAGATACGCAGTATTTT. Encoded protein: CASSPGRMAGVGMGTDTQYF.

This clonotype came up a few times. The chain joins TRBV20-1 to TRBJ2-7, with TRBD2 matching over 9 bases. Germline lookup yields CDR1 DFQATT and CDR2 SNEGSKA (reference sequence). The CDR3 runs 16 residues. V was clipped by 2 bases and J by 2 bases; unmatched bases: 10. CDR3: CSARSAWGLAPYEQYF. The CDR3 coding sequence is TGCAGTGCTAGAAGTGCTTGGGGACTAGCCCCCTACGAGCAGTACTTC.

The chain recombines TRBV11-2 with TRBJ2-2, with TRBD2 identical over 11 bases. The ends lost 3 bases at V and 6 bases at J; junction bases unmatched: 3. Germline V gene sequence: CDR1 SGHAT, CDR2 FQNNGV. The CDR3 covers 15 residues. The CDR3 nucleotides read TGTGCCAGCAGCTTCCTAGCGGGGGGCCCCGGGGAGCTGTTTTTT. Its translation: CASSFLAGGPGELFF.

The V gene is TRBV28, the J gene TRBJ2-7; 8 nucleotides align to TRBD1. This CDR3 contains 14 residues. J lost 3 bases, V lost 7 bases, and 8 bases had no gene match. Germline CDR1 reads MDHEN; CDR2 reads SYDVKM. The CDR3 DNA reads TGTGCCAGCAACAAACAGGGGGGAGACTACGAGCAGTACTTC. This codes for CASNKQGGDYEQYF.

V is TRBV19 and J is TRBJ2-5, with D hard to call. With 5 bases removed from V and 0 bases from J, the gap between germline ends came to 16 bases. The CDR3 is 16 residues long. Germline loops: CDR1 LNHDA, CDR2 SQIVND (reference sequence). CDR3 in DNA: TGTGCCAGTAGTGTACTCAAGCCCTCGTACCAAGAGACCCAGTACTTC. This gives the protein CASSVLKPSYQETQYF.

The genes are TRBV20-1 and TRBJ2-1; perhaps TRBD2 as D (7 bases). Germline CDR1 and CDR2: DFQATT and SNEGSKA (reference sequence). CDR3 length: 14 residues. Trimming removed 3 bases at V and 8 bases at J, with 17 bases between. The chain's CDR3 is CSASGGGGGYEQFF. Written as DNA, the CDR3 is TGCAGTGCTAGTGGCGGGGGCGGTGGCTATGAGCAGTTCTTC.

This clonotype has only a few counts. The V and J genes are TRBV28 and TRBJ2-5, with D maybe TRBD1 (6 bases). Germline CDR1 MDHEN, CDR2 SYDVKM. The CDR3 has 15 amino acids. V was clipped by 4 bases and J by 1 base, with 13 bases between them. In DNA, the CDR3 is TGTGCCAGCAGTTCCTTGGACAGCCGCCAAGAGACCCAGTACTTC. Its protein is CASSSLDSRQETQYF.

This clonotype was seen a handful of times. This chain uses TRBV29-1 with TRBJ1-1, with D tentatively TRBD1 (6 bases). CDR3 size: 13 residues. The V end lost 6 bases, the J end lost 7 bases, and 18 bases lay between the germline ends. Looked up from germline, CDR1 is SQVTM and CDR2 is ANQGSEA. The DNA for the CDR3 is TGCAGCGTAAGGACGGGGGGGCACAGTGAAGCTTTCTTT. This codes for CSVRTGGHSEAFF. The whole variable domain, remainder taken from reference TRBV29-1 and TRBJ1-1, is SAVISQKPSRDICQRGTSLTIQCQVDSQVTMMFWYRQQPGQSLTLIATANQGSEATYESGFVIDKFPISRPNLTFSTLTVSNMSPEDSSIYLCSVRTGGHSEAFFGQGTRLTVV.

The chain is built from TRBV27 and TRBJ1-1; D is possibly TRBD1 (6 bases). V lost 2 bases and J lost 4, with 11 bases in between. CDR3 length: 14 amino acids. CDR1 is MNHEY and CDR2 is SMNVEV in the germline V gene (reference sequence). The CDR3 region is CASSLAGAPTEAFF. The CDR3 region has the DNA TGTGCCAGCAGTTTAGCGGGGGCTCCCACTGAAGCTTTCTTT.

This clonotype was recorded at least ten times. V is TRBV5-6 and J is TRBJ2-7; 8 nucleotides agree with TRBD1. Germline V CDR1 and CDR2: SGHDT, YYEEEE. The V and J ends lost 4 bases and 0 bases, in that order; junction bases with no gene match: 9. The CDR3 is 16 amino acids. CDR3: CASSPVGGQDSYEQYF. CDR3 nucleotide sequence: TGTGCCAGCAGCCCCGTCGGGGGACAGGACTCCTACGAGCAGTACTTC.

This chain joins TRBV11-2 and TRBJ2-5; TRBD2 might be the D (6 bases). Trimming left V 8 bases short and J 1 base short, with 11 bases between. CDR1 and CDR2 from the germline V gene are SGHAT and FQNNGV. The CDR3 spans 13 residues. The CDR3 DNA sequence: TGTGCCAGCCGCGGGACTCCCCAAGAGACCCAGTACTTC. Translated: CASRGTPQETQYF.

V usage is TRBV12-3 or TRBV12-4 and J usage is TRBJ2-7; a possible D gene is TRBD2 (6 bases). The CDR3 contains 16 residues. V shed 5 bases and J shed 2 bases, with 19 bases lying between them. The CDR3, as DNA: TGTGCCAGCAGTGCCCTGGGACTTACAACGGCCTACGAGCAGTACTTC. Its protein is CASSALGLTTAYEQYF.

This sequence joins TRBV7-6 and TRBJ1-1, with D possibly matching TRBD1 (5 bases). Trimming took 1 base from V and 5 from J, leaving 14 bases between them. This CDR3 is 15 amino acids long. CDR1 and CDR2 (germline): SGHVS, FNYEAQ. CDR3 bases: TGTGCCAGCAGCTTAGGTTCGGGGGTAGGAACTGAAGCTTTCTTT. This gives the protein CASSLGSGVGTEAFF.

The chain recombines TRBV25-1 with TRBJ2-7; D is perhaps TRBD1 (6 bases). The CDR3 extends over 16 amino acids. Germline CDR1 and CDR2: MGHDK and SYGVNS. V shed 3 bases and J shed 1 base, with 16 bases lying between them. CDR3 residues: CASSDNCQGISYEQYF. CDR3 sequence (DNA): TGTGCCAGCAGTGATAATTGTCAGGGGATTTCCTACGAGCAGTACTTC.

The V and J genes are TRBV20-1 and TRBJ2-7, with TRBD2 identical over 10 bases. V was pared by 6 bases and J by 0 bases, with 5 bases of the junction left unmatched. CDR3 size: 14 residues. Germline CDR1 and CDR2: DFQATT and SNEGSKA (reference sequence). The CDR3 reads CSAPASGSSYEQYF. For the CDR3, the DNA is TGCAGTGCGCCAGCTAGCGGGAGCTCCTACGAGCAGTACTTC.

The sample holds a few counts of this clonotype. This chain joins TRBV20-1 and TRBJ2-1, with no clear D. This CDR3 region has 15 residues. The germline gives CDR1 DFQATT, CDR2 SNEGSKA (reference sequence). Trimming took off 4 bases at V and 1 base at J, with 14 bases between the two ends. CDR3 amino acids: CSAMKVDGSYNEQFF. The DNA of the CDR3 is TGCAGTGCTATGAAGGTTGATGGGTCCTACAATGAGCAGTTCTTC.

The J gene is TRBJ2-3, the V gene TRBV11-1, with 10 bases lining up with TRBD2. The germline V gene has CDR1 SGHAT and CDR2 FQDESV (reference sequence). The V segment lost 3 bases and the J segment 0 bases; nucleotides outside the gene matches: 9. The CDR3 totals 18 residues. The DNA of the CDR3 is TGTGCCAGCAGCTTCCTAGCGGGAGTGATTTCTAGCACAGATACGCAGTATTTT. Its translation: CASSFLAGVISSTDTQYF.

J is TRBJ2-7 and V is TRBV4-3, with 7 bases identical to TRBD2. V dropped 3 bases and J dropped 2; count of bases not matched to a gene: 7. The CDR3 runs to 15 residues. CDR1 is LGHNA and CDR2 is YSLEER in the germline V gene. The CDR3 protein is CASSQGGEWPYEQYF. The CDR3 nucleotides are TGCGCCAGCAGCCAGGGGGGGGAATGGCCCTACGAGCAGTACTTC.

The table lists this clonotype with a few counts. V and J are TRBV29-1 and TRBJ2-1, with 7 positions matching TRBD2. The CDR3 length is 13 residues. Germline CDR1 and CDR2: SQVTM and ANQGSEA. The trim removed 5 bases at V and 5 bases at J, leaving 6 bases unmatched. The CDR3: CSVRAGLHNEQFF. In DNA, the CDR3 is TGCAGCGTTCGAGCGGGACTACACAATGAGCAGTTCTTC.

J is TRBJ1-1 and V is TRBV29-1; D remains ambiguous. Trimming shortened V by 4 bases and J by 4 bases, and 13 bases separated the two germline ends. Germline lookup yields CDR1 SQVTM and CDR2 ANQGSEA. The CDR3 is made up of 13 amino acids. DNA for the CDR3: TGCAGCGTTGGGATTGGCTTCCCCACTGAAGCTTTCTTT. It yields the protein CSVGIGFPTEAFF. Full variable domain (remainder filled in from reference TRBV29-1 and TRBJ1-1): SAVISQKPSRDICQRGTSLTIQCQVDSQVTMMFWYRQQPGQSLTLIATANQGSEATYESGFVIDKFPISRPNLTFSTLTVSNMSPEDSSIYLCSVGIGFPTEAFFGQGTRLTVV.

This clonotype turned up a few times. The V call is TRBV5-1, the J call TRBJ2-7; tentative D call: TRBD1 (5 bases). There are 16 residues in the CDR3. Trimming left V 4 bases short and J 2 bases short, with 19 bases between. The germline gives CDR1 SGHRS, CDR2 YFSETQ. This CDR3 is CASSQGWRPVTYEQYF. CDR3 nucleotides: TGCGCCAGCAGCCAGGGTTGGAGACCAGTCACCTACGAGCAGTACTTC. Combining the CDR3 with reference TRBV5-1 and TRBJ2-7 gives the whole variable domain KAGVTQTPRYLIKTRGQQVTLSCSPISGHRSVSWYQQTPGQGLQFLFEYFSETQRNKGNFPGRFSGRQFSNSRSEMNVSTLELGDSALYLCASSQGWRPVTYEQYFGPGTRLTVT.

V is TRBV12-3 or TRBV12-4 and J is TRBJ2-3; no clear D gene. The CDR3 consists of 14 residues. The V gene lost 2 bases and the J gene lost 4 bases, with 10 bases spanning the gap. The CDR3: CASSLITIADTQYF. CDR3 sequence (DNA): TGTGCCAGCAGTTTAATTACCATCGCAGATACGCAGTATTTT.

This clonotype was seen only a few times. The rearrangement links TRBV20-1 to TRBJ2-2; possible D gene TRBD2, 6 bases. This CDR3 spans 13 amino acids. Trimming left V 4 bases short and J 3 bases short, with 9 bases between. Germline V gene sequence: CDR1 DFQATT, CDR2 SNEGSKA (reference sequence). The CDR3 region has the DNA TGCAGTGCTAATAGCGGTTACACCGGGGAGCTGTTTTTT. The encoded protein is CSANSGYTGELFF.

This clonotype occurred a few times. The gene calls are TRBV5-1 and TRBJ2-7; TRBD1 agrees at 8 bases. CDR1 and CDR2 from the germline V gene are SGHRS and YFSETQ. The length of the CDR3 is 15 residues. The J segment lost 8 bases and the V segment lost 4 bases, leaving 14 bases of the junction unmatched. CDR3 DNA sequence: TGCGCCAGCAGCATTGACAGGGGTCAACGATCCCAGCAGTACTTC. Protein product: CASSIDRGQRSQQYF.

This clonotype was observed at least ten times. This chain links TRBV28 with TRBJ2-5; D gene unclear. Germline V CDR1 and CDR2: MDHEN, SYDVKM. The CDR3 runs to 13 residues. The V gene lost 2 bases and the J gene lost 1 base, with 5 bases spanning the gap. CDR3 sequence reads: CASSLQIQETQYF. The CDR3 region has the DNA TGTGCCAGCAGTTTACAGATCCAAGAGACCCAGTACTTC.

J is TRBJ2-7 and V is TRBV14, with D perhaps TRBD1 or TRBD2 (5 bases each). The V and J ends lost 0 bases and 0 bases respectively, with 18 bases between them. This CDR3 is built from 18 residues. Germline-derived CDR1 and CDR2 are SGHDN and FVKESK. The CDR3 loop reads CASSQESPPRGDSYEQYF. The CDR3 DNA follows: TGTGCCAGCAGCCAAGAAAGCCCCCCGAGGGGCGACTCCTACGAGCAGTACTTC.

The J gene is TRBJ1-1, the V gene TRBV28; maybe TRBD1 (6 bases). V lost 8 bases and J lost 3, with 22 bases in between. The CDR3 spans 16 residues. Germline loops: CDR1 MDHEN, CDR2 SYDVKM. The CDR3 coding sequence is TGTGCCAGCCTCTTAAATTACAGGGTTGATGACACTGAAGCTTTCTTT. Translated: CASLLNYRVDDTEAFF.

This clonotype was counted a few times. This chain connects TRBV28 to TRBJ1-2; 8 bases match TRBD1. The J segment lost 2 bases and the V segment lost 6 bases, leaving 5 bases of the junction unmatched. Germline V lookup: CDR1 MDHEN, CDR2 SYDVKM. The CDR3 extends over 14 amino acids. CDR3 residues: CASRGTGGNYGYTF. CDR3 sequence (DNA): TGTGCCAGCAGGGGTACAGGGGGAAACTATGGCTACACCTTC.

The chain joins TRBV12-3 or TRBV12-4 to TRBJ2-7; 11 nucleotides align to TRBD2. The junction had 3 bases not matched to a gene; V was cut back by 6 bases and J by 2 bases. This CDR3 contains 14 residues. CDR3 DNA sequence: TGTGCCAGCAGAACTAGCGGGAGTACCTACGAGCAGTACTTC. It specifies CASRTSGSTYEQYF.

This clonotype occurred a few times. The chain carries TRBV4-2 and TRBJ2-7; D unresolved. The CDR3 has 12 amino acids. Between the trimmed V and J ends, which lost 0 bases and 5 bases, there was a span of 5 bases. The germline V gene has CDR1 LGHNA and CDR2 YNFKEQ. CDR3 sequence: CASSQESHEQYF. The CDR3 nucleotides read TGTGCCAGCAGCCAAGAGTCCCACGAGCAGTACTTC.